This T cell receptor (gamma chain) was found in a study of γδ T cells in repeated Plasmodium falciparum infection. This CDR3 is built from 15 residues. Germline V gene data show CDR1 as GITISATS and CDR2 as ISYDGTV (reference sequence). Flow sorting of PBMC yielded separate Vgamma9/Vdelta2+ and Vdelta2-negative gammadelta T cell populations for bulk repertoire analysis. TCRdb redid the clone calls on the multiplex PCR reads with CATT. Of some 13,000 gamma-chain clones in the sample, roughly 1.5% were seen once. This clone was counted at least ten times. A read error likely explains why the TCRdb protein, taken from a much larger clone, differs from this DNA's translation at residue 3; the protein shown is translated from the DNA.

V and J are TRGV9 and TRGJ1 or TRGJ2. TCRdb carries no J gene annotation; the J gene was assigned here by matching the DNA with germline. The sequence was obtained from a pool of human donors (malaria-infected and uninfected, not separated). Material for sequencing was gamma-delta T cells from blood. The CDR3 here is CASWEVFPAYYKKLF. The CDR3 DNA is TGTGCCTCGTGGGAGGTGTTCCCTGCTTATTATAAGAAACTCTTT.